Below are 9 T cell receptor beta chains sequenced from a single sample in a study of shared T cell receptors in the human thymus (dated by TCRdb to the early 2020s). Preparation of the library involved the immunoSEQ multiplex PCR assay. TCRdb took this table from immuneACCESS and kept in-frame rearrangements with V and J called. Such tables lack part of the clones; where checked against another copy, unresolved V genes explain under half of the gap, and the rest is unexplained. A total of hundreds of thousands of clones appear in this sample, 78% of them only once. The ten largest account for about 0.012% of the sample. The same specimen was also included in a second study, on human thymus T cells.

The source material was thymocytes. The receptors stem from a boy under two years old with a congenital heart defect. Donor details come from another sample of the same person, matched by shared clones.

CDR3 sequence: CASSHTGTSGGEQYF. CDR3 coding DNA: TGTGCCAGCAGTCACACGGGGACTAGCGGGGGAGAGCAGTACTTC. J is TRBJ2-7 and V is TRBV28; TRBD2 aligns across 14 bases. This CDR3 spans 15 amino acids. With 5 bases clipped from V and 7 bases from J, the junction kept 7 bases outside the gene matches. Germline V gives CDR1 MDHEN, CDR2 SYDVKM.

The genes are TRBV6-1 and TRBJ2-7, with 11 bases fitting TRBD2. Per germline, CDR1 MNHNS and CDR2 SASEGT. V lost 1 base and J lost 1; bases outside the gene matches: 0. This CDR3 spans 15 amino acids. The DNA for the CDR3 is TGTGCCAGCAGTGAAGGGACTAGCGGGTCCTACGAGCAGTACTTC. Its translation: CASSEGTSGSYEQYF.

This clone was recorded once. V and J are TRBV7-8 and TRBJ2-7; 7 bases agree with TRBD1. CDR1 is SGHVS, CDR2 FQNEAQ, per germline. This CDR3 region has 13 residues. Germline trimming cut 2 bases from V and 3 bases from J; bases unmatched to any gene: 1. CDR3 sequence reads: CASSLRDSYEQYF. As DNA, the CDR3 is TGTGCCAGCAGCTTACGGGACAGCTACGAGCAGTACTTC.

This CDR3 reads CASSPQTSKQYF. The CDR3 region has the DNA TGTGCCAGCAGTCCCCAGACTAGTAAGCAGTACTTC. The V gene is TRBV28, the J gene TRBJ2-7; perhaps TRBD2 as D (6 bases). The CDR3 sequence is 12 residues long. CDR1 is MDHEN, CDR2 SYDVKM, per germline. V lost 5 bases and J 8 bases, leaving 13 bases between the germline ends.

Only one count was recorded for this clone. The chain employs TRBV4-1 and TRBJ2-1; D gene unclear. Trimming left V 1 base short and J 9 bases short, with 10 bases between. CDR3 size: 13 residues. Germline CDR1 is MGHRA and CDR2 is YSYEKL. CDR3 bases: TGCGCCAGCAGCCAAGGGGTGTGGGCTGAGCAGTTCTTC. It encodes CASSQGVWAEQFF.

The V call is TRBV5-6, the J call TRBJ2-5, with 11 bases matching TRBD2. Germline CDR1 reads SGHDT; CDR2 reads YYEEEE. The CDR3 consists of 17 residues. The trim removed 0 bases at V and 3 bases at J, leaving 7 bases unmatched. Here the CDR3 reads CASSLVVPSGGKETQYF. The CDR3 nucleotides read TGTGCCAGCAGCTTGGTAGTCCCTAGCGGGGGGAAAGAGACCCAGTACTTC.

J is TRBJ1-1 and V is TRBV23-1; D gene unclear. TRBV23-1 is annotated as an ORF whose role is uncertain. The CDR3 is made up of 14 amino acids. V lost 1 base and J 4 bases, leaving 10 bases between the germline ends. CDR3 in amino acids: CASSQLRVSTEAFF. The CDR3 DNA reads as TGCGCCAGCAGTCAATTACGGGTGTCCACTGAAGCTTTCTTT.

The chain is built from TRBV13 and TRBJ1-2; 10 bases agree with TRBD1. Germline V gene lookup returns CDR1 PRHDT and CDR2 FYEKMQ (reference sequence). The CDR3 spans 17 residues. Trimming removed 4 bases from V and 6 bases from J; junction bases left unmatched: 14. The CDR3 reads CASSSRQGATHLNGYTF. CDR3 nucleotides: TGTGCCAGCAGCTCCAGACAGGGGGCCACCCACCTCAATGGCTACACCTTC.

The chain is built from TRBV29-1 and TRBJ2-1; D is unresolved. CDR1 is SQVTM, CDR2 ANQGSEA, per germline. Trimming shortened V by 4 bases and J by 16 bases, and 17 bases separated the two germline ends. The length of the CDR3 is 11 residues. CDR3 in amino acids: CSVGILSRRFF. The CDR3, as DNA: TGCAGCGTTGGCATTCTTAGCCGGCGTTTCTTC.